This T cell receptor beta chain was recorded in a study of CD8+ T cells in alopecia areata. Study-level results: Researchers report lesional scalp, most notably alopecia totalis/universalis, outstripped normal scalp in clonality.

In the case of this clone: The antigen is unknown.

Investigators isolated RNA and reverse transcribed it into cDNA to act as the sequencing template. Profiling relied on immunoSEQ multiplex PCR, and the TCRdb table lists in-frame clones only, not all of them. The sample holds 55,000 to 65,000 clones, roughly two fifths seen once. Peripheral blood, together with lesional scalp punch biopsies, was collected from alopecia areata patients. The CDR3 is made up of 16 amino acids. V lost 3 bases and J lost 0, with 15 bases in between. Germline V CDR1 and CDR2: SEHNR, FQNEAQ (reference sequence). This receptor was identified in a human donor with alopecia areata. This chain connects TRBV7-9 to TRBJ2-7, with D possibly being TRBD2 (5 bases). Sequences were obtained from NKG2D-low CD8+ T cells sorted from blood. The CDR3 region has the DNA TGTGCCAGCAGCTTTAGTTCGAGCGGACTCTCCTACGAGCAGTACTTC. Encoded protein: CASSFSSSGLSYEQYF.